The source of this TCR beta chain is a study of blood T cell repertoires in COVID-19. Background on the study: The analysed material was cDNA or gDNA that came from T cells, B-cell-depleted T cells, or PBMCs.

The Seattle patients, enrolled during active infection, were followed longitudinally. Under the authors' procedure: Reference gene primer amplification gave estimated nucleated cell counts. Assay used: immunoSEQ multiplex PCR; TCRdb lists only in-frame clones, some missing. V, J and clone size were drawn from that table, and D and trimming were deduced from the DNA. The table includes about 180,000 clones, approximately 78% detected once. This receptor was obtained from a woman older than 75 with COVID-19, enrolled during active disease. The specimen was peripheral blood.

DNA of the CDR3: TGTGCCACCAGTGACGCTAGACAGGGTGGTGAGACCCAGTACTTC. It codes for CATSDARQGGETQYF. V usage is TRBV24-1 and J usage is TRBJ2-5, with TRBD1 matching 7 bases. V lost 4 bases and J lost 5; bases outside the gene matches: 9. From germline, CDR1 is KGHDR and CDR2 SFDVKD. The CDR3 consists of 15 residues.